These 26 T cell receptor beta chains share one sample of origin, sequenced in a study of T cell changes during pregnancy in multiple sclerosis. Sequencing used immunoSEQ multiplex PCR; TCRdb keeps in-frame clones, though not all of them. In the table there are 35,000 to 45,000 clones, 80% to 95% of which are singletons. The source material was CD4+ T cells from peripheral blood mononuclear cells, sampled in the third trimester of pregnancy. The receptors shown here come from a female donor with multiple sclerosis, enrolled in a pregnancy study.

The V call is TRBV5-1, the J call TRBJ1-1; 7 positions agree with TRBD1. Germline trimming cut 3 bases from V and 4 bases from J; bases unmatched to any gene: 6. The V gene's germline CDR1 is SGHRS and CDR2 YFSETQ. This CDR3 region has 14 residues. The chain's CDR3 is CASSSKQGSTEAFF. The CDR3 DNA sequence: TGCGCCAGCAGCTCAAAACAGGGGTCCACTGAAGCTTTCTTT. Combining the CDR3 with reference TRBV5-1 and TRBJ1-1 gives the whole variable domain KAGVTQTPRYLIKTRGQQVTLSCSPISGHRSVSWYQQTPGQGLQFLFEYFSETQRNKGNFPGRFSGRQFSNSRSEMNVSTLELGDSALYLCASSSKQGSTEAFFGQGTRLTVV.

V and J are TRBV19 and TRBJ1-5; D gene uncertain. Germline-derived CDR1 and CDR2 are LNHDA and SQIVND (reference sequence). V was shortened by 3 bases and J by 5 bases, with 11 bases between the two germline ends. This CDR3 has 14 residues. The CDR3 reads CASSIGGSDQPQHF. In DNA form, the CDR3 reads TGTGCCAGTAGTATTGGCGGTTCGGATCAGCCCCAGCATTTT.

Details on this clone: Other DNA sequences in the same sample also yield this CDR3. The CDR3 bases are TGTGCCAGCAGGCGGAGGACAGGGGATAATTCACCCCTCCACTTT. Translation gives CASRRRTGDNSPLHF. The chain has TRBV6-5 and TRBJ1-6, with 9 bases lining up with TRBD1. CDR1 is MNHEY and CDR2 is SVGAGI in the germline V gene. This CDR3 has 15 residues. V dropped 6 bases and J dropped 5; count of bases not matched to a gene: 5.

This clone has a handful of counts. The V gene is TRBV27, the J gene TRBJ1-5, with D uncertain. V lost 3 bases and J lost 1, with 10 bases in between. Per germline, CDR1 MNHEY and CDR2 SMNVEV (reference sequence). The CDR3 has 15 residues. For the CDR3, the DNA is TGTGCCAGCAGTTTGCTAAGCGGGAGCAATCAGCCCCAGCATTTT. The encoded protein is CASSLLSGSNQPQHF.

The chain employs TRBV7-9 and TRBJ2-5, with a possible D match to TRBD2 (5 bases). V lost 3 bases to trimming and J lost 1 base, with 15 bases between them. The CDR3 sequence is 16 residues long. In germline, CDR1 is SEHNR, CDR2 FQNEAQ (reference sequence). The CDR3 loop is CASSLGAARIQETQYF. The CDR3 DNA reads TGTGCCAGCAGCTTGGGAGCGGCCCGAATCCAAGAGACCCAGTACTTC.

In DNA form, the CDR3 reads TGTGCCAGCAGCTTAGCGGGACAGGGGACGTACGAGCAGTACTTC. Residues: CASSLAGQGTYEQYF. This rearrangement joins TRBV7-3 to TRBJ2-7; 10 nucleotides align to TRBD1. Germline V gene data show CDR1 as SGHTA and CDR2 as FQGTGA. The trim removed 2 bases at V and 4 bases at J, leaving 5 bases unmatched. The CDR3 contains 15 residues.

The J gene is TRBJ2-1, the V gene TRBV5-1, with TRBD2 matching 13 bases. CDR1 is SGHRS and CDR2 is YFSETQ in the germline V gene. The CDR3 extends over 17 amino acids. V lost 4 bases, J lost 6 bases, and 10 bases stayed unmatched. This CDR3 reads CASSGGLAGPRFNEQFF. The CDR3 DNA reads TGCGCCAGCAGCGGGGGACTAGCGGGACCCCGTTTCAATGAGCAGTTCTTC.

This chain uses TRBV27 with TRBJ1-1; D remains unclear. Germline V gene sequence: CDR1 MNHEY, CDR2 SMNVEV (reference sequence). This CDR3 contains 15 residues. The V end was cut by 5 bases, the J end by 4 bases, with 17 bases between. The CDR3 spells CASSRRSALSTEAFF. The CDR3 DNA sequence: TGTGCCAGCAGTCGTCGGTCCGCCCTGAGCACTGAAGCTTTCTTT.

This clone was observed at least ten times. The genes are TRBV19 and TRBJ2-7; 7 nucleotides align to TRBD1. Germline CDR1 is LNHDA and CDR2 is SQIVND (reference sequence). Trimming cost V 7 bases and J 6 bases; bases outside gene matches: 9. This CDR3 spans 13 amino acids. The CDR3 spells CASKRTGVGEQYF. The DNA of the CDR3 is TGTGCCAGTAAACGTACAGGGGTGGGCGAGCAGTACTTC.

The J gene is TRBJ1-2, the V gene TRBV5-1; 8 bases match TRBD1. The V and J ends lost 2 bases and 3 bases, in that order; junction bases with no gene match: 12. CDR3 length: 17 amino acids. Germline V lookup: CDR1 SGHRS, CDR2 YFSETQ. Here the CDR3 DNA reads TGCGCCAGCAGCTTACCGGGACAGGAGGGCAGGGACTATGGCTACACCTTC. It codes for CASSLPGQEGRDYGYTF.

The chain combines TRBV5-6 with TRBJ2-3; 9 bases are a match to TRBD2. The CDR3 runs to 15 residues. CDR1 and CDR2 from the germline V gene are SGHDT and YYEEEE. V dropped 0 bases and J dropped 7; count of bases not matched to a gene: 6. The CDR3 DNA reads TGTGCCAGCAGCTTGGGAATAGCGGGAGCGCATACGCAGTATTTT. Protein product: CASSLGIAGAHTQYF.

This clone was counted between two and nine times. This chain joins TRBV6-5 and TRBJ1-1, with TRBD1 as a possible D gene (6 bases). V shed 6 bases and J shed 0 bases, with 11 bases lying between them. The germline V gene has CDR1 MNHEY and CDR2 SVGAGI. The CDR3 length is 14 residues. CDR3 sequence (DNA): TGTGCCAGCAGACCCGGACAGATGAACACTGAAGCTTTCTTT. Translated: CASRPGQMNTEAFF.

CDR3 protein: CASILGQGAGGYTF. Written as DNA, the CDR3 is TGTGCCAGCATATTAGGACAGGGGGCGGGTGGCTACACCTTC. The chain joins TRBV2 to TRBJ1-2; TRBD1 aligns across 11 bases. Germline V gene lookup returns CDR1 SNHLY and CDR2 FYNNEI. J lost 7 bases, V lost 7 bases, and 8 bases had no gene match. This CDR3 is built from 14 residues.

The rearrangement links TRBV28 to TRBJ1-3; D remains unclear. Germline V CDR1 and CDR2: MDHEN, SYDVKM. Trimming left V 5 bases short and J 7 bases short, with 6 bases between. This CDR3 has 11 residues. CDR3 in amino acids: CASSLGNTIYF. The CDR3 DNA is TGTGCCAGCAGTCTCGGGAACACCATATATTTT.

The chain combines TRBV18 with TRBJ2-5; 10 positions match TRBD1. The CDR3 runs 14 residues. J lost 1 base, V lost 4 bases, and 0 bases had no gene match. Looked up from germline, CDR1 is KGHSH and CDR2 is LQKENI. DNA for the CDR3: TGTGCCAGCTCACGGGACAGGGGCCAAGAGACCCAGTACTTC. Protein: CASSRDRGQETQYF.

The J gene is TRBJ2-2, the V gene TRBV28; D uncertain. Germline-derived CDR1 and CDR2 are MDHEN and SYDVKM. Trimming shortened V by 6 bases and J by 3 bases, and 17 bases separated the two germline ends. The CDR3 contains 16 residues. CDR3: CASRTARNPYTGELFF. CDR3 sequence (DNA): TGTGCCAGCAGAACGGCGCGGAACCCTTACACCGGGGAGCTGTTTTTT.

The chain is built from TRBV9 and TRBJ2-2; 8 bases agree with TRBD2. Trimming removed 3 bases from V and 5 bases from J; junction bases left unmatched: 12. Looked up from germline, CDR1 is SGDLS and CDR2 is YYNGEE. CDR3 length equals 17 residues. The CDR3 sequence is CASSASRSGSLTGELFF. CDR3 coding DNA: TGTGCCAGCAGCGCCTCCCGGAGCGGGAGTCTAACCGGGGAGCTGTTTTTT. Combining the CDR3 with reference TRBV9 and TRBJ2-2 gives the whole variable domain DSGVTQTPKHLITATGQRVTLRCSPRSGDLSVYWYQQSLDQGLQFLIQYYNGEERAKGNILERFSAQQFPDLHSELNLSSLELGDSALYFCASSASRSGSLTGELFFGEGSRLTVL.

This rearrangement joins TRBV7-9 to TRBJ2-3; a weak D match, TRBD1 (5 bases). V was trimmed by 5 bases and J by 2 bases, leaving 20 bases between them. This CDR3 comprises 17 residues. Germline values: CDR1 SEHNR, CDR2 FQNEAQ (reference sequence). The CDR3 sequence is CASSHFGQGRHTDTQYF. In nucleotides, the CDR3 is TGTGCCAGCAGCCATTTCGGGCAGGGCAGGCACACAGATACGCAGTATTTT.

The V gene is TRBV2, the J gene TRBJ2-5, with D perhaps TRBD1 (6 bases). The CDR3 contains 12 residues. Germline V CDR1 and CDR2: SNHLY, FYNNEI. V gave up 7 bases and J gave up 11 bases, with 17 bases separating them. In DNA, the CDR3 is TGTGCCAGCAAGCTCACACAGGGTGGTCAGTACTTC. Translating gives CASKLTQGGQYF.

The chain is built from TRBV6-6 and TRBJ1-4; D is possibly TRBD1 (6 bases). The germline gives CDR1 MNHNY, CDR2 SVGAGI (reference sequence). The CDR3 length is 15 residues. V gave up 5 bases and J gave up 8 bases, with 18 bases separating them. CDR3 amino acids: CASSPGRGGGEKLFF. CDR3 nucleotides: TGTGCCAGCAGTCCCGGGAGGGGGGGCGGAGAAAAACTGTTTTTT.

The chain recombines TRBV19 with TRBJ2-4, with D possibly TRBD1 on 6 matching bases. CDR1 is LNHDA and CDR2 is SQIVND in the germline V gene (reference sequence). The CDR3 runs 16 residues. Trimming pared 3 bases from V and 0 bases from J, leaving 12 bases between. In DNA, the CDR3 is TGTGCCAGTAGTATGGGGCAGGGGATAGCCAAAAACATTCAGTACTTC. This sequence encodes CASSMGQGIAKNIQYF. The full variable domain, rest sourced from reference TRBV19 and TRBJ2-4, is DGGITQSPKYLFRKEGQNVTLSCEQNLNHDAMYWYRQDPGQGLRLIYYSQIVNDFQKGDIAEGYSVSREKKESFPLTVTSAQKNPTAFYLCASSMGQGIAKNIQYFGAGTRLSVL.

The CDR3 coding sequence is TGCGCCAGCAGCTGGGGACTAGCGGGCCTATCCTACGAGCAGTACTTC. Translation gives CASSWGLAGLSYEQYF. J is TRBJ2-7 and V is TRBV5-1, with TRBD2 matching 12 bases. V shed 3 bases, J shed 1 base, and the junction held 5 bases outside the gene matches. In germline, CDR1 is SGHRS, CDR2 YFSETQ. CDR3 length: 16 residues.

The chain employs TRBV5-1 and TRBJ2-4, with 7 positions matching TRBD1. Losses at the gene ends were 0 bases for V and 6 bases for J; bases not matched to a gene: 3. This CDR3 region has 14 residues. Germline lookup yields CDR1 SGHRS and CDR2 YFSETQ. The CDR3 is CASSLGTGLNIQYF. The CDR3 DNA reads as TGCGCCAGCAGCTTGGGGACAGGTCTAAACATTCAGTACTTC.

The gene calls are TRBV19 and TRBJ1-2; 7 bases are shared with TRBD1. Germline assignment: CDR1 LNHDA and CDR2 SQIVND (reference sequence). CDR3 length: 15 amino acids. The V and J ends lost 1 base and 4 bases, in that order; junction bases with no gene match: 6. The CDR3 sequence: CASSIVGGSGYGYTF. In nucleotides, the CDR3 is TGTGCCAGTAGTATAGTAGGGGGCTCAGGCTATGGCTACACCTTC.

CDR3 bases: TGCGCCAGCATACAAACTCCAGGGGGCCAAGAGACCCAGTACTTC. Translating gives CASIQTPGGQETQYF. The chain employs TRBV4-1 and TRBJ2-5, with 7 bases aligning to TRBD1. The germline CDR1 and CDR2 sequences are MGHRA and YSYEKL. V was clipped by 7 bases and J by 1 base; unmatched bases: 9. The length of the CDR3 is 15 residues.

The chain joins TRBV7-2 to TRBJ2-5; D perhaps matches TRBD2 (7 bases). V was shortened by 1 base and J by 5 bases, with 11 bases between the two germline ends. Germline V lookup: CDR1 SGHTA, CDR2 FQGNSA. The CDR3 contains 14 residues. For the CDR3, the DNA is TGTGCCAGCAGCTTAGGGGGAGGGGGGGAGACCCAGTACTTC. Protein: CASSLGGGGETQYF.